This TCR beta chain was documented in a study of T cell responses to AZD1222 COVID-19 vaccine. Findings and limits, study-wide: The CD4 TCRs associated with vaccination extended across spike and predominated at 160-218 and 743-854. Baseline seropositivity characterized only a handful of AZD1222 recipients. An increase in Spike-specific TCR breadth and depth was observed after two AZD1222 doses. The donor group comprised mostly white British people and more females; the analysis possibly underestimated clonal diversity.

Measured with immunoSEQ multiplex PCR; TCRdb has only the in-frame clones, and not every one. This sample carries over 150,000 clones, 90% to 95% of them seen once, and the ten largest clones take about 1%. The germline V gene has CDR1 SNHLY and CDR2 FYNNEI. V lost 8 bases and J 6 bases, leaving 8 bases between the germline ends. This CDR3 spans 11 amino acids. Turning to this clone: Its specificity is unknown.

The V and J genes are TRBV2 and TRBJ2-1; no definite D call. The specimen comprised peripheral blood, sampled 28 days after the second dose of the MenACWY control vaccine. The source of this sequence is an adult who received the MenACWY meningococcal vaccine as a control. CDR3 loop: CASHRANEQFF. The CDR3 nucleotides are TGTGCCAGCCATAGGGCCAATGAGCAGTTCTTC.